The 19 T cell receptor beta chains below all came from one sample that was sequenced in a study of T cell responses to AZD1222 COVID-19 vaccine. Libraries were prepared by immunoSEQ multiplex PCR; TCRdb keeps only in-frame clonotypes and omits some of them. The data contain about 140,000 clones, roughly 90% of them singletons. This material consisted of peripheral blood, taken on day 0 of AZD1222 vaccination. These receptors all stem from an adult in good health.

This rearrangement joins TRBV19 to TRBJ2-5; 8 positions match TRBD2. The CDR3 consists of 16 residues. Germline-derived CDR1 and CDR2 are LNHDA and SQIVND (reference sequence). After removal of 5 bases from V and 5 bases from J, the junction contained 13 bases not matched to a gene. CDR3 in DNA: TGTGCCAGTAGTCCGATAGCGGGACGCCCTCCGGAGACCCAGTACTTC. It translates to CASSPIAGRPPETQYF.

The chain uses TRBV5-1 and TRBJ1-1; the D is unclear. The CDR3 runs 13 residues. Trimming took 6 bases from V and 6 from J, leaving 15 bases between them. Germline CDR1 and CDR2: SGHRS and YFSETQ. The CDR3, as DNA: TGCGCCAGCACCGATGTGGGTTCGCCTGAAGCTTTCTTT. Translating it yields CASTDVGSPEAFF. The entire variable domain, with the rest obtained from reference TRBV5-1 and TRBJ1-1, is as follows: KAGVTQTPRYLIKTRGQQVTLSCSPISGHRSVSWYQQTPGQGLQFLFEYFSETQRNKGNFPGRFSGRQFSNSRSEMNVSTLELGDSALYLCASTDVGSPEAFFGQGTRLTVV.

This clone occurred a few times. The chain joins TRBV2 to TRBJ1-1, with D possibly being TRBD1 (6 bases). The CDR3 sequence is 14 residues long. CDR1 and CDR2 (germline): SNHLY, FYNNEI. V was clipped by 6 bases and J by 1 base, with 12 bases between them. In DNA, the CDR3 is TGTGCCAGCAGATCACCCAGGGGGAACACTGAAGCTTTCTTT. It translates to CASRSPRGNTEAFF.

The CDR3 is CASSYLAGVTDTQYF. The CDR3 DNA is TGTGCCAGCAGTTACCTTGCGGGAGTCACAGATACGCAGTATTTT. The genes are TRBV6-5 and TRBJ2-3; 7 nucleotides align to TRBD2. Trimming took 2 bases from V and 2 from J; bases not matched to a gene: 4. Germline assignment: CDR1 MNHEY and CDR2 SVGAGI. This CDR3 has 15 amino acids.

This clone was observed a single time. This sequence joins TRBV4-1 and TRBJ2-7, with D perhaps TRBD1 (6 bases). Germline CDR1 and CDR2: MGHRA and YSYEKL. V dropped 5 bases and J dropped 3 bases, with 23 bases sitting between them. The length of the CDR3 is 17 residues. CDR3 sequence (DNA): TGCGCCAGCAGCTCGCCCACAGGGCGATTGGGTTTCTACGAGCAGTACTTC. Its translation: CASSSPTGRLGFYEQYF.

The J gene is TRBJ2-3, the V gene TRBV10-3; TRBD2 matches at 13 bases. CDR3 length: 20 residues. The V gene end was trimmed by 5 bases and the J gene end by 2 bases; junction bases not matched to a gene: 16. Germline lookup yields CDR1 ENHRY and CDR2 SYGVKD. CDR3 residues: CAISSDTSGRAHAPTDTQYF. Here the CDR3 DNA reads TGTGCCATCAGTTCGGACACTAGCGGGAGGGCACACGCTCCCACAGATACGCAGTATTTT.

This clone has more than one count but fewer than ten. The chain links TRBV5-4 to TRBJ2-2, with D perhaps TRBD1 or TRBD2 (7 bases each). Per the germline V gene, CDR1 is SGHNT and CDR2 is YYREEE (reference sequence). The CDR3 sequence is 14 residues long. Trimming took off 4 bases at V and 7 bases at J, with 14 bases between the two ends. The CDR3 DNA reads TGTGCCAGCAGCCCAGGGGGGGGCTACGGGGAGCTGTTTTTT. Translated: CASSPGGGYGELFF.

The chain recombines TRBV28 with TRBJ2-5; D is undetermined. This CDR3 is built from 11 residues. Per germline, CDR1 MDHEN and CDR2 SYDVKM. V was pared by 3 bases and J by 4 bases, with 3 bases between. The CDR3 here is CASSLRETQYF. CDR3 DNA: TGTGCCAGCAGTTTGCGAGAGACCCAGTACTTC. The full variable domain, in which reference TRBV28 and TRBJ2-5 provide the parts outside the CDR3, is DVKVTQSSRYLVKRTGEKVFLECVQDMDHENMFWYRQDPGLGLRLIYFSYDVKMKEKGDIPEGYSVSREKKERFSLILESASTNQTSMYLCASSLRETQYFGPGTRLLVL.

The chain joins TRBV5-8 to TRBJ1-4; no firm D call. Germline CDR1 reads SGHTS; CDR2 reads YDEGEE. The CDR3 is 15 amino acids. V gave up 2 bases and J gave up 5 bases, with 13 bases separating them. CDR3 DNA: TGTGCCAGCAGCTTAGGCCTTCTCCCCAATGAAAAACTGTTTTTT. This encodes CASSLGLLPNEKLFF.

V gene TRBV7-2 combines with J gene TRBJ2-1; the D gene could be TRBD1 or TRBD2 (5 bases each). The CDR3 has 12 residues. V was cut by 1 base and J by 14 bases, with 12 bases left in between. Per germline, CDR1 SGHTA and CDR2 FQGNSA. CDR3 in amino acids: CASSLDGREKFF. In nucleotides, the CDR3 is TGTGCCAGCAGCTTAGATGGCAGGGAGAAGTTCTTC.

The chain carries TRBV7-9 and TRBJ1-1, with a weak D call TRBD1 (6 bases). Germline-derived CDR1 and CDR2 are SEHNR and FQNEAQ (reference sequence). The CDR3 has 17 residues. V was shortened by 1 base and J by 2 bases, with 17 bases between the two germline ends. CDR3 loop: CASSLGRLGHLNTEAFF. The CDR3 region has the DNA TGTGCCAGCAGCTTAGGGAGGTTGGGACACTTAAACACTGAAGCTTTCTTT.

The chain has TRBV3-1 (or the pseudogene TRBV3-2) and TRBJ2-7, with 7 bases matching TRBD2. CDR1 LGHDT and CDR2 YNNKEL come from the germline V gene (reference sequence). The CDR3 contains 15 residues. The V and J ends lost 4 bases and 3 bases, in that order; junction bases with no gene match: 9. The CDR3 DNA reads as TGTGCCAGCAGCCCATCCGCCGGGACTATCTACGAGCAGTACTTC. Its translation is CASSPSAGTIYEQYF.

The J gene is TRBJ2-5, the V gene TRBV10-3; 9 bases are a match to TRBD1. V shed 5 bases and J 1 base; nucleotides not matched to a gene: 8. The CDR3 has 16 residues. The germline CDR1 and CDR2 sequences are ENHRY and SYGVKD. The CDR3 protein is CAISPDRGSGQETQYF. The CDR3 DNA is TGTGCCATCAGTCCGGACAGGGGTTCGGGCCAAGAGACCCAGTACTTC.

V usage is TRBV5-1 and J usage is TRBJ1-5; 8 nucleotides agree with TRBD1. The CDR3 is 15 residues long. V shed 1 base, J shed 3 bases, and the junction held 3 bases outside the gene matches. The germline gives CDR1 SGHRS, CDR2 YFSETQ. The CDR3 region is CASSLKTGDNQPQHF. CDR3 nucleotide sequence: TGCGCCAGCAGCTTGAAGACAGGGGACAATCAGCCCCAGCATTTT.

The J gene is TRBJ2-7, the V gene TRBV2; the D gene is possibly TRBD1 (6 bases). This CDR3 spans 16 amino acids. V lost 6 bases, J lost 4 bases, and 22 bases lay in between. Germline V CDR1 and CDR2: SNHLY, FYNNEI. Here the CDR3 reads CASRPPGQEGPYEQYF. The DNA of the CDR3 is TGTGCCAGCAGACCACCGGGACAAGAAGGGCCGTACGAGCAGTACTTC.

DNA for the CDR3: TGTGCCAGCAGCGACCACTACCTTCCAAGCTCCTACAATGAGCAGTTCTTC. Protein: CASSDHYLPSSYNEQFF. The rearrangement uses TRBV5-8 and TRBJ2-1; D ambiguous. Trimming cost V 4 bases and J 0 bases, with 17 bases left between them. CDR1 and CDR2 (germline): SGHTS, YDEGEE. The CDR3 runs to 17 residues.

The chain uses TRBV5-1 and TRBJ1-4, with TRBD1 matching over 8 bases. The length of the CDR3 is 14 residues. Trimming took 8 bases from V and 4 from J; bases not matched to a gene: 7. From germline, CDR1 is SGHRS and CDR2 YFSETQ. The CDR3 sequence: CASNTGGINEKLFF. CDR3 nucleotides: TGCGCCAGTAATACAGGGGGGATTAATGAAAAACTGTTTTTT. The full variable domain, in which reference TRBV5-1 and TRBJ1-4 provide the parts outside the CDR3, is KAGVTQTPRYLIKTRGQQVTLSCSPISGHRSVSWYQQTPGQGLQFLFEYFSETQRNKGNFPGRFSGRQFSNSRSEMNVSTLELGDSALYLCASNTGGINEKLFFGSGTQLSVL.

The V gene is TRBV5-8, the J gene TRBJ2-3; D is perhaps TRBD2 (6 bases). Germline CDR1 is SGHTS and CDR2 is YDEGEE. With 1 base removed from V and 2 bases from J, the gap between germline ends came to 17 bases. The CDR3 contains 17 residues. For the CDR3, the DNA is TGTGCCAGCAGCTTGCTCCGCCGGGGGAAAAACACAGATACGCAGTATTTT. Protein sequence: CASSLLRRGKNTDTQYF.

The gene calls are TRBV20-1 and TRBJ1-1, with D uncertain. CDR1 and CDR2 from the germline V gene are DFQATT and SNEGSKA (reference sequence). Deletions cut 5 bases from V and 5 bases from J, with 9 bases between. The CDR3 has 11 residues. CDR3 loop: CSAPRATEAFF. The CDR3 nucleotides are TGCAGTGCTCCACGGGCGACTGAAGCTTTCTTT.